This T cell receptor (beta chain) was captured by sequencing in a study of cytomegalovirus exposure and HLA in healthy donors. Whole-study findings and limits: What TCR beta sequences reportedly achieved was accurate prediction of HLA-A and HLA-B alleles in most subjects.

The CDR3 loop spans 16 amino acids. Germline V lookup: CDR1 LNHDA, CDR2 SQIVND (reference sequence). The V gene end was trimmed by 6 bases and the J gene end by 3 bases; junction bases not matched to a gene: 11. The PCR ran on 60 Vbeta and 13 Jbeta primers. Profiling relied on immunoSEQ multiplex PCR, and the TCRdb table lists in-frame clones only, not all of them. The sample has about 160,000 clones, around 80% seen once. This clone was seen a single time. Its antigen is still unknown. The chain recombines TRBV19 with TRBJ2-1, with 7 bases lining up with TRBD1. Sequenced: PBMCs. The source is a woman in her forties or fifties in good health and CMV-seropositive. CDR3: CASRERTGDIYNEQFF. CDR3 DNA sequence: TGTGCCAGTAGGGAAAGGACAGGCGACATCTACAATGAGCAGTTCTTC.